This entry describes one TCR beta chain. Antigen: not known. Measured with immunoSEQ multiplex PCR; TCRdb has only the in-frame clones, and not every one. The sample includes about 78,000 clones, roughly 84% seen only once; the top ten take over 0.2%. The sample belongs to a study of OX40 agonist ivuxolimab in advanced cancers. Broader study findings: Low normalized T-cell clonal expansion was also seen in some nonresponders.

CDR3 length: 17 residues. Germline values: CDR1 MNHEY, CDR2 SMNVEV (reference sequence). The V and J ends lost 5 bases and 1 base respectively, with 18 bases between them. The sequencing here drew on CD4+ or CD8+ T cells sorted from blood, taken in a trial of the OX40 agonist ivuxolimab. This chain connects TRBV27 to TRBJ2-4; D remains ambiguous. The receptor comes from an adult with an advanced solid tumor such as melanoma, head and neck, liver or kidney cancer. CDR3 sequence: CASSPGQGLGAKNIQYF. CDR3 sequence (DNA): TGTGCCAGCAGTCCAGGTCAAGGTTTGGGGGCCAAAAACATTCAGTACTTC.